These 23 T cell receptor beta chains were sequenced from one sample in a study of early T cells in non-severe SARS-CoV-2 infection. One entry per CDR3 protein results from TCRdb running MiXCR on the 5' RACE reads. The data show more than 55,000 distinct CDR3 sequences, about 8.9% seen once. Material: whole blood. These receptor sequences come from an adult who was a healthcare worker with PCR-confirmed SARS-CoV-2 infection or an uninfected control (not recorded which).

The rearrangement uses TRBV28 and TRBJ2-3; the match to TRBD2 covers 13 bases. This CDR3 spans 17 amino acids. Trimming took 6 bases from V and 5 from J; bases not matched to a gene: 11. Germline V gene sequence: CDR1 MDHEN, CDR2 SYDVKM. This CDR3 reads CASSGPTSGGRRDTQYF. In DNA, the CDR3 is TGTGCCAGCAGCGGCCCGACTAGCGGGGGGCGTAGAGATACGCAGTATTTT.

In regard to this clonotype: Possible read error: a much larger clone is one base away. The DNA for the CDR3 is TGTGCCAGCAGAGGGCCCTTCGAGCAGTACTTC. Protein: CASRGPFEQYF. The chain employs TRBV6-2 or TRBV6-3 and TRBJ2-7; no firm D call. CDR3 length: 11 residues. Germline CDR1 reads MNHEY; CDR2 reads SVGEGT. The ends were cut back, 6 bases at V and 6 bases at J, with 9 bases in the middle.

The sample holds many counts of this clonotype. The chain links TRBV24-1 to TRBJ2-1; D possibly corresponds to TRBD2 (6 bases). Trimming shortened V by 4 bases and J by 4 bases, and 10 bases separated the two germline ends. This CDR3 comprises 14 residues. The germline V gene has CDR1 KGHDR and CDR2 SFDVKD. Written as DNA, the CDR3 is TGTGCCACCAGTGACCCGACTAGATACAATGAGCAGTTCTTC. It specifies CATSDPTRYNEQFF.

In its sample, this clonotype was seen many times. This sequence joins TRBV28 and TRBJ1-1, with D perhaps TRBD1 (5 bases). CDR1 is MDHEN and CDR2 is SYDVKM in the germline V gene. The CDR3 spans 15 residues. The germline V and J ends were trimmed by 5 bases and 5 bases, with 18 bases remaining between them. This CDR3 reads CASSGRQGRVTEAFF. Written as DNA, the CDR3 is TGTGCCAGCAGTGGGCGGCAGGGAAGAGTAACTGAAGCTTTCTTT.

In this sample, this clonotype turned up many times. The genes are TRBV28 and TRBJ2-7, with D uncertain. Trimming stripped 5 bases from V and 2 bases from J, with 4 bases between. Germline CDR1 is MDHEN and CDR2 is SYDVKM. The CDR3 spans 11 residues. The CDR3 DNA reads as TGTGCCAGCAGTGCGGCCTACGAGCAGTACTTC. Translating it yields CASSAAYEQYF.

In its sample, this clonotype was seen many times. The chain has TRBV2 and TRBJ1-1, with a weak D call TRBD1 (6 bases). Germline CDR1 is SNHLY and CDR2 is FYNNEI. The V end lost 8 bases, the J end lost 8 bases, and 9 bases lay between the germline ends. The CDR3 runs to 10 residues. This CDR3 is CASRQGEAFF. CDR3 sequence (DNA): TGTGCCAGCCGCCAGGGGGAAGCTTTCTTT.

This clonotype has ten or more counts. The rearrangement uses TRBV29-1 and TRBJ1-3; 8 positions agree with TRBD1. This CDR3 is 13 amino acids long. V shed 7 bases, J shed 5 bases, and the junction held 7 bases outside the gene matches. From germline, CDR1 is SQVTM and CDR2 ANQGSEA. CDR3 sequence (DNA): TGCAGCGCCGGGACAGGTGCGAGAAACACCATATATTTT. Protein sequence: CSAGTGARNTIYF.

This clonotype was recorded only once. The CDR3 sequence is CASKGDFGRNSYNEQFF. The DNA of the CDR3 is TGTGCCAGCAAAGGGGACTTTGGGAGAAACTCCTACAATGAGCAGTTCTTC. The V and J genes are TRBV6-2 or TRBV6-3 and TRBJ2-1; the D gene is possibly TRBD2 (6 bases). With 7 bases removed from V and 0 bases from J, the gap between germline ends came to 19 bases. CDR1 is MNHEY, CDR2 SVGEGT, per germline. The CDR3 consists of 17 residues.

This clonotype turned up a few times. This chain joins TRBV7-2 and TRBJ1-3; D is unclear. CDR1 and CDR2 (germline): SGHTA, FQGNSA. V gave up 8 bases and J gave up 7 bases, with 12 bases separating them. CDR3 size: 12 residues. The CDR3 is CASRLIGNTIYF. The CDR3 DNA reads TGTGCCAGCCGTTTAATAGGGAACACCATATATTTT.

A few counts support this clonotype. J is TRBJ1-1 and V is TRBV5-4; D remains unclear. The V and J ends lost 3 bases and 9 bases respectively, with 12 bases between them. Germline V gene lookup returns CDR1 SGHNT and CDR2 YYREEE (reference sequence). The CDR3 is 12 amino acids. CDR3 in amino acids: CASSSTRNKAFF. DNA of the CDR3: TGTGCCAGCAGCTCTACAAGAAACAAAGCTTTCTTT. The entire variable domain, with the rest obtained from reference TRBV5-4 and TRBJ1-1, is as follows: ETGVTQSPTHLIKTRGQQVTLRCSSQSGHNTVSWYQQALGQGPQFIFQYYREEENGRGNFPPRFSGLQFPNYSSELNVNALELDDSALYLCASSSTRNKAFFGQGTRLTVV.

This sequence joins TRBV7-8 and TRBJ2-7; D may match TRBD1 or TRBD2 (5 bases each). Germline V gene lookup returns CDR1 SGHVS and CDR2 FQNEAQ. Trimming left V 5 bases short and J 0 bases short, with 11 bases between. CDR3 length equals 14 residues. CDR3 coding DNA: TGTGCCAGCAGCCCGGGACCAAGCTCCTACGAGCAGTACTTC. This gives the protein CASSPGPSSYEQYF.

The sample holds a few counts of this clonotype. The rearrangement links TRBV12-3 or TRBV12-4 to TRBJ1-1; D unresolved. V was pared by 3 bases and J by 6 bases, with 11 bases between. This CDR3 is built from 13 residues. The CDR3 reads CASSFGQVAEAFF. Written as DNA, the CDR3 is TGTGCCAGCAGTTTTGGTCAGGTAGCTGAAGCTTTCTTT.

In this sample, this clonotype turned up a few times. The gene calls are TRBV27 and TRBJ2-1; 13 bases fit TRBD2. The germline V gene encodes CDR1 MNHEY and CDR2 SMNVEV (reference sequence). V dropped 2 bases and J dropped 5; count of bases not matched to a gene: 3. The CDR3 runs 16 residues. The CDR3 protein is CASSLHGTSGNNEQFF. Here the CDR3 DNA reads TGTGCCAGCAGTTTACATGGGACTAGCGGGAACAATGAGCAGTTCTTC.

This clonotype was recorded at least ten times. This chain joins TRBV11-2 and TRBJ1-2; D perhaps matches TRBD1 (5 bases). V was cut by 5 bases and J by 5 bases, with 12 bases left in between. Germline CDR1 and CDR2: SGHAT and FQNNGV. The CDR3 has 13 amino acids. CDR3 loop: CASSRQGAYGYTF. The CDR3 DNA reads TGTGCCAGCAGCCGTCAGGGAGCGTATGGCTACACCTTC.

In regard to this clonotype: One base away lies a much larger clone, so this may be a sequencing read error. The chain links TRBV7-2 to TRBJ2-1, with 8 bases fitting TRBD1. Trimming at V came to 3 bases and at J to 8 bases, leaving 6 bases not matched to a gene. CDR3 length equals 14 residues. Germline lookup yields CDR1 SGHTA and CDR2 FQGNSA. CDR3 in amino acids: CASSFQGAGDEQFF. In DNA, the CDR3 is TGTGCCAGCAGCTTCCAGGGGGCTGGAGATGAGCAGTTCTTC. Full variable domain (missing parts from reference TRBV7-2 and TRBJ2-1): GAGVSQSPSNKVTEKGKDVELRCDPISGHTALYWYRQSLGQGLEFLIYFQGNSAPDKSGLPSDRFSAERTGGSVSTLTIQRTQQEDSAVYLCASSFQGAGDEQFFGPGTRLTVL.

The V gene is TRBV28, the J gene TRBJ2-7, with D uncertain. Trimming left V 7 bases short and J 0 bases short, with 16 bases between. CDR3 length: 15 residues. The germline gives CDR1 MDHEN, CDR2 SYDVKM. The CDR3 nucleotides read TGTGCCAGCATTTCCACCGGTAGGCGCTCCTACGAGCAGTACTTC. This sequence encodes CASISTGRRSYEQYF.

This clonotype was counted ten times or more. The V and J genes are TRBV28 and TRBJ2-2; 10 nucleotides line up with TRBD2. This CDR3 spans 14 amino acids. Germline V gene lookup returns CDR1 MDHEN and CDR2 SYDVKM. After removal of 8 bases from V and 4 bases from J, the junction contained 4 bases not matched to a gene. CDR3 nucleotide sequence: TGTGCCAGCGCTAGCGGGGGAATCACCGGGGAGCTGTTTTTT. Protein: CASASGGITGELFF.

This clonotype was observed at least ten times. This sequence joins TRBV12-3 or TRBV12-4 and TRBJ2-1, with D possibly being TRBD1 (5 bases). Between the trimmed V and J ends, which lost 3 bases and 8 bases, there was a span of 17 bases. This CDR3 is built from 15 residues. The CDR3 sequence: CASSFARTRHDEQFF. The CDR3 nucleotides read TGTGCCAGCAGTTTCGCTCGGACACGGCACGATGAGCAGTTCTTC.

This clonotype has a count of ten or more. The rearrangement links TRBV29-1 to TRBJ2-7; the D call may be TRBD1 or TRBD2 (6 bases each). This CDR3 comprises 13 residues. Trimming cost V 6 bases and J 3 bases, with 15 bases left between them. Germline V gives CDR1 SQVTM, CDR2 ANQGSEA. The CDR3 spells CSVRGTSIYEQYF. CDR3 bases: TGCAGCGTCCGCGGGACAAGTATCTACGAGCAGTACTTC.

This clonotype came up many times. The V gene is TRBV18, the J gene TRBJ2-4, with no clear D. CDR3 length: 13 amino acids. The germline V gene encodes CDR1 KGHSH and CDR2 LQKENI. The ends were cut back, 2 bases at V and 9 bases at J, with 11 bases in the middle. The chain's CDR3 is CASSPLDTPIQYF. The DNA of the CDR3 is TGTGCCAGCTCACCATTAGATACCCCCATTCAGTACTTC.

The V call is TRBV20-1, the J call TRBJ2-5; no reliable D call. Per germline, CDR1 DFQATT and CDR2 SNEGSKA (reference sequence). V lost 5 bases, J lost 6 bases, and 7 bases lay in between. The CDR3 totals 10 residues. CDR3 bases: TGCAGTGCTCAGAGGCAGACCCAGTACTTC. Its translation: CSAQRQTQYF.

This clonotype was seen repeatedly, ten times or more. This rearrangement joins TRBV19 to TRBJ2-6; D ambiguous. Between the trimmed V and J ends, which lost 11 bases and 1 base, there was a span of 12 bases. CDR3 length: 14 residues. Germline assignment: CDR1 LNHDA and CDR2 SQIVND (reference sequence). CDR3 nucleotide sequence: TGTGCCTCTCAAAGACAATCTGGGGCCAACGTCCTGACTTTC. Protein sequence: CASQRQSGANVLTF.

This clonotype was picked up many times. The chain links TRBV27 to TRBJ2-1; D may be TRBD2 (5 bases). The CDR3 is made up of 15 amino acids. V was cut by 5 bases and J by 0 bases, with 11 bases left in between. Germline CDR1 MNHEY, CDR2 SMNVEV (reference sequence). CDR3 bases: TGTGCCAGCAGTGGAGCGGCTAGCTCCTACAATGAGCAGTTCTTC. This sequence encodes CASSGAASSYNEQFF.